This T cell receptor beta chain was identified during a study of control samples from healthy donors and cancer patients. The ends were cut back, 4 bases at V and 8 bases at J, with 8 bases in the middle. CDR3 size: 11 residues. Germline CDR1 is SGHVS and CDR2 is FQNEAQ. The protocol was immunoSEQ multiplex PCR, while the TCRdb copy is restricted to in-frame clones and leaves out a portion. The sample contains more than 70,000 clones, roughly 89% of which appear only once. The specimen was PBMCs. This receptor was identified in a man aged 55 to 70 with lung cancer. The rearrangement links TRBV7-8 to TRBJ1-2, with D uncertain. The CDR3 sequence is CASSSAGGYTF. For the CDR3, the DNA is TGTGCCAGCAGCTCCGCGGGGGGCTACACCTTC.